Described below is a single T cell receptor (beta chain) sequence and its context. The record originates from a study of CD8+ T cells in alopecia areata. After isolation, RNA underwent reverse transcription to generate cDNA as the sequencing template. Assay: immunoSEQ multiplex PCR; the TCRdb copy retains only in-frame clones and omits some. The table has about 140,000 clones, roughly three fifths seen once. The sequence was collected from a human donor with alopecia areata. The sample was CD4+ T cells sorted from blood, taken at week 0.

The CDR3 nucleotides read TGCGCCAGCAGCCAAGAAGGGGACAGTTCAAACATTCAGTACTTC. Protein product: CASSQEGDSSNIQYF. The V call is TRBV4-3, the J call TRBJ2-4, with 7 bases matching TRBD1. The CDR3 loop spans 15 amino acids. Germline CDR1 LGHNA, CDR2 YSLEER. The trim removed 0 bases at V and 6 bases at J, leaving 5 bases unmatched.